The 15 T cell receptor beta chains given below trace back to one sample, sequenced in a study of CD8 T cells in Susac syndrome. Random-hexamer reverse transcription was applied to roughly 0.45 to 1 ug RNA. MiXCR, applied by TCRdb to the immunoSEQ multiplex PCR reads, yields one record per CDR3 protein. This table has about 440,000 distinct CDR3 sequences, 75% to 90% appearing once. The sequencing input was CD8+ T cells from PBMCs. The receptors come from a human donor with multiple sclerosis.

The CDR3 loop is CAISEAAGTEAFF. Written as DNA, the CDR3 is TGTGCCATCAGTGAGGCAGCGGGCACTGAAGCTTTCTTT. V gene TRBV10-3 combines with J gene TRBJ1-1, with no clear D. The germline gives CDR1 ENHRY, CDR2 SYGVKD. The CDR3 is 13 residues long. With 2 bases removed from V and 4 bases from J, the gap between germline ends came to 8 bases.

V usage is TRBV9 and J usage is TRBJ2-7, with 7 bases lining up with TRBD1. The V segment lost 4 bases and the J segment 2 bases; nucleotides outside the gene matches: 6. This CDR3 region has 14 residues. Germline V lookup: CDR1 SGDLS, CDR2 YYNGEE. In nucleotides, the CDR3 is TGTGCCAGCAGCCAAGGGGGCCCAACCTACGAGCAGTACTTC. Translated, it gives CASSQGGPTYEQYF. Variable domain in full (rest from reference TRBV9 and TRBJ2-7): DSGVTQTPKHLITATGQRVTLRCSPRSGDLSVYWYQQSLDQGLQFLIQYYNGEERAKGNILERFSAQQFPDLHSELNLSSLELGDSALYFCASSQGGPTYEQYFGPGTRLTVT.

This chain's CDR3 is CSAKGSHSYEQYF. CDR3 DNA sequence: TGCAGTGCTAAGGGTTCGCACTCCTACGAGCAGTACTTC. The rearrangement links TRBV20-1 to TRBJ2-7; D is ambiguous. Germline loops: CDR1 DFQATT, CDR2 SNEGSKA (reference sequence). Trimming pared 4 bases from V and 0 bases from J, leaving 10 bases between. CDR3 size: 13 residues.

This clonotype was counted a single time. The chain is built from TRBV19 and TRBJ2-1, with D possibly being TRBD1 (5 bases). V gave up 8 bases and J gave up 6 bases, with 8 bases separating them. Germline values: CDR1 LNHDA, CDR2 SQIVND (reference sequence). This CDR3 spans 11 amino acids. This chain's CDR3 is CASCQGNEQFF. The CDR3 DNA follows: TGTGCCAGTTGCCAGGGCAATGAGCAGTTCTTC.

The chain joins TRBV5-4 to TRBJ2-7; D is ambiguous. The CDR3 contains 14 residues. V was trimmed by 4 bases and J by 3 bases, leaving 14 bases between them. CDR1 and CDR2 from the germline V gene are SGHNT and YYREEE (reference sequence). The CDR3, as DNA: TGTGCCAGCAGCCCCGTTCCCTCTTACTACGAGCAGTACTTC. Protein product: CASSPVPSYYEQYF.

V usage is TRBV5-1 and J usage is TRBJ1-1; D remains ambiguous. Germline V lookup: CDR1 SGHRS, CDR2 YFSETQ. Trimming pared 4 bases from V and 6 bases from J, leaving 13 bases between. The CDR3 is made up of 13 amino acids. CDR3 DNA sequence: TGCGCCAGCAGCGGAAAAGGAGGGCCTGAAGCTTTCTTT. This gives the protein CASSGKGGPEAFF.

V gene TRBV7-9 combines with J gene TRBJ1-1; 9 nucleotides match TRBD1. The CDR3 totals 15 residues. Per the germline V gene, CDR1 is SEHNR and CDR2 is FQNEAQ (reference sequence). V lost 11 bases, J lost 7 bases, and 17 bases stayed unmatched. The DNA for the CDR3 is TGTGCCCTTACCTCGCCGGGGACAGGGACGTTTGAAGCTTTCTTT. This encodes CALTSPGTGTFEAFF.

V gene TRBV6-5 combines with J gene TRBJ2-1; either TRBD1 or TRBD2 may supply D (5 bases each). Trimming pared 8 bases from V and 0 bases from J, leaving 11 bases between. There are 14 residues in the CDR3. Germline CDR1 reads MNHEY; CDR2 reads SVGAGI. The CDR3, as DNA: TGTGCCAGCGGGGGAAGTACCTCCTACAATGAGCAGTTCTTC. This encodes CASGGSTSYNEQFF.

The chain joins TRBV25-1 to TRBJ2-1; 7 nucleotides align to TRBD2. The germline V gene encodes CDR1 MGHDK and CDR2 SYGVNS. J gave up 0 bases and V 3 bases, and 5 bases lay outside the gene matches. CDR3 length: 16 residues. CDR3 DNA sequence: TGTGCCAGCAGTGATGGGGCGGGAGCCTCCTACAATGAGCAGTTCTTC. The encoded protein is CASSDGAGASYNEQFF.

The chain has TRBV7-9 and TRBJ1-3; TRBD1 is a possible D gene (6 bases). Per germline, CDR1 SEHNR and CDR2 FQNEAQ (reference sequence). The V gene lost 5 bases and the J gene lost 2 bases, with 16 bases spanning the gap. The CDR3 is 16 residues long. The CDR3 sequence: CASSPKDRSPGNTIYF. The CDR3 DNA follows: TGTGCCAGCAGCCCAAAAGACAGGTCACCTGGAAACACCATATATTTT.

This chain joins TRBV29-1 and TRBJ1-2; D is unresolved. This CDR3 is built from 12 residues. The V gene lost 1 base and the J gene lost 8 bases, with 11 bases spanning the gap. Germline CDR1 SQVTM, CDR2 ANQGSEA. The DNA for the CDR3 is TGCAGCGTTGAAGCTGGGATTATAGGCTACACCTTC. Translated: CSVEAGIIGYTF.

Here the CDR3 reads CASSQDVNRANTGELFF. Here the CDR3 DNA reads TGTGCCAGCAGCCAAGATGTGAACAGAGCGAACACCGGGGAGCTGTTTTTT. The chain combines TRBV14 with TRBJ2-2; D remains ambiguous. CDR3 length: 17 amino acids. Germline loops: CDR1 SGHDN, CDR2 FVKESK. The V and J ends lost 0 bases and 0 bases respectively, with 11 bases between them.

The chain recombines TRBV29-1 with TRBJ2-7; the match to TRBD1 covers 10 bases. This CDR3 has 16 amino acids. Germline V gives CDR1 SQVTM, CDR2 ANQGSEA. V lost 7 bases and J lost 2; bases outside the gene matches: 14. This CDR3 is CSGYGVGDRGTYEQYF. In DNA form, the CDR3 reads TGCAGCGGTTACGGGGTGGGGGACAGGGGTACCTACGAGCAGTACTTC.

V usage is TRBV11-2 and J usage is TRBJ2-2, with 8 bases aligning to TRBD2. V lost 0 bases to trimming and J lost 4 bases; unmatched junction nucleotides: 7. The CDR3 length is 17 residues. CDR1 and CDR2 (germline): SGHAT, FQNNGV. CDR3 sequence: CASSLDDSGMVTGELFF. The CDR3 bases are TGTGCCAGCAGCTTAGATGATAGCGGGATGGTCACCGGGGAGCTGTTTTTT.

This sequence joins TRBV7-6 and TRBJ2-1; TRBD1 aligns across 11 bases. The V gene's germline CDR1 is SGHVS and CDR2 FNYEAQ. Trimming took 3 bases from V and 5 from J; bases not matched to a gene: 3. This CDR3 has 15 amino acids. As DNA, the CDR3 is TGTGCCAGCAGCTTCGGACAGGGGGCAGACAATGAGCAGTTCTTC. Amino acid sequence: CASSFGQGADNEQFF.